This T cell receptor (beta chain) was obtained from a study of blood T cell repertoires in COVID-19. About the study: COVID-19 samples from acute and convalescent phases originated in the United States, Italy and Spain.

The germline V gene has CDR1 MNHEY and CDR2 SVGEGT. The CDR3 spans 19 residues. V shed 0 bases, J shed 5 bases, and the junction held 18 bases outside the gene matches. Clones were read by immunoSEQ multiplex PCR, and TCRdb kept only the in-frame ones, dropping some. The table includes 140,000 to 150,000 clones, 84% detected once. The sample taken for sequencing was peripheral blood. This sequence was found in a man aged 55 to 70 with active or convalescent COVID-19. The genes are TRBV6-2 or TRBV6-3 and TRBJ1-2; 7 bases are a match to TRBD1. DNA of the CDR3: TGTGCCAGCAGTTACTCAAAACCGGGACAGCACCCCTTGGGGTATGGCTACACCTTC. Translated: CASSYSKPGQHPLGYGYTF.